This T cell receptor (beta chain) emerged from a study of cytotoxic CD8 clonotypes in ibrutinib-treated CLL. Comments on this clone: The antigen is undetermined.

Study-wide results and caveats: Before falling back toward baseline at progression, clonality had risen at the time of ibrutinib response.

The CDR3 is 16 amino acids. V was trimmed by 4 bases and J by 0 bases, leaving 15 bases between them. The germline gives CDR1 SGHNT, CDR2 YYREEE (reference sequence). Clones were sequenced by immunoSEQ multiplex PCR, and TCRdb holds only the in-frame ones, with some missing. The repertoire has about 60,000 clones, around 60% of them found once; the top ten carry approximately 20%. Frozen-stored PBMCs produced approximately 2 micrograms of genomic DNA for TCR beta libraries. The origin of this receptor is a human donor with chronic lymphocytic leukemia. The chain has TRBV5-4 and TRBJ2-3; no reliable D call. The sequencing used PBMCs, collected after 24 months of ibrutinib treatment. The DNA for the CDR3 is TGTGCCAGCAGCCTACAACTCACAGCTAGCACAGATACGCAGTATTTT. Translation: CASSLQLTASTDTQYF.